The 23 T cell receptor beta chains given below trace back to one sample, sequenced in a study of CXCR3-negative and CXCR3-positive naive CD8 T cells. It was by 5' RACE with UMI labels that the TRB cDNA libraries were prepared. TCRdb reprocessed the 5' RACE reads, with one entry per CDR3 protein and no DNA. This table holds around 88,000 distinct CDR3 sequences. Study-wide findings and caveats: CXCR3-positive naive cells had TRB CDR3s that were more hydrophobic than CXCR3-negative naive cells had.

For these receptors, no antigen is known. The sample consisted of naive CXCR3+ CD8+ T cells from blood. Subset here: CD45RO-CCR7+CD27+CD95- naive CD8+ T cells expressing CXCR3 (TNR3+). These receptors were collected from a human donor in good health. Some clones in this sample may be carry-over from other donors' samples.

This chain uses TRBV20-1 with TRBJ1-1; TCRdb's D call of TRBD1 is untestable without DNA. This CDR3 is 12 amino acids long. In germline, CDR1 is DFQATT, CDR2 SNEGSKA (reference sequence). The CDR3 spells CSAKYRDTEAFF.

The chain combines TRBV4-3 with TRBJ2-7. CDR3 size: 15 residues. Germline values: CDR1 LGHNA, CDR2 YSLEER. The CDR3 loop reads CASSQGLGTAYEQYF.

The chain carries TRBV7-2 and TRBJ2-1. CDR1 SGHTA and CDR2 FQGNSA come from the germline V gene. The CDR3 loop spans 16 amino acids. The CDR3 reads CASSFSGGSPYNEQSF.

The V gene is TRBV29-1, the J gene TRBJ1-2; no DNA is available, so the TRBD1 call from TCRdb remains unchecked. Germline CDR1 reads SQVTM; CDR2 reads ANQGSEA. This CDR3 contains 11 residues. The CDR3 sequence: CSAPGGYGYTF.

The chain carries TRBV7-4 and TRBJ2-3. The length of the CDR3 is 15 residues. The V gene's germline CDR1 is SGHVT and CDR2 SQSDAQ. The CDR3 spells CASSLAQPSTDTQYF.

This sequence joins TRBV15 and TRBJ1-2; TCRdb's D call of TRBD1 is untestable without DNA. Germline V gives CDR1 LNHNV, CDR2 YYDKDF (reference sequence). CDR3 length: 15 residues. CDR3 in amino acids: CATSRPTEGNYGYTF.

The V gene is TRBV20-1, the J gene TRBJ1-1. The germline V gene has CDR1 DFQATT and CDR2 SNEGSKA (reference sequence). The CDR3 spans 13 residues. CDR3 residues: CSARQQGGTEAFF.

This chain links TRBV14 with TRBJ2-7. Germline V gene data show CDR1 as SGHDN and CDR2 as FVKESK. The CDR3 loop spans 12 amino acids. Here the CDR3 reads CASSQDYYEQYF.

The genes are TRBV7-9 and TRBJ2-1; TCRdb picks TRBD1, but there is no DNA to check that call. Germline CDR1 and CDR2: SEHNR and FQNEAQ (reference sequence). The CDR3 has 16 amino acids. The CDR3 loop is CASREQGAGSYNEQFF.

This chain joins TRBV6-2 or TRBV6-3 and TRBJ2-2; TCRdb calls TRBD2, which cannot be checked without DNA. Germline-derived CDR1 and CDR2 are MNHEY and SVGEGT. The CDR3 has 15 residues. The CDR3 loop reads CASSGLAGDTGELFF.

V gene TRBV14 combines with J gene TRBJ2-4; TCRdb's D gene call, TRBD2, goes unchecked for lack of DNA. The CDR3 contains 15 residues. Germline V gene sequence: CDR1 SGHDN, CDR2 FVKESK. The chain's CDR3 is CASSQGPRTQNIQYF.

This rearrangement joins TRBV29-1 to TRBJ2-1; TCRdb reports TRBD1, a call that lacks DNA to check it against. The length of the CDR3 is 15 residues. Germline CDR1 SQVTM, CDR2 ANQGSEA. The CDR3 protein is CSVGTGEASYNEQFF.

The V and J genes are TRBV3-1 and TRBJ2-3; absent DNA, TCRdb's TRBD2 call cannot be checked. CDR3 length: 16 amino acids. Per germline, CDR1 LGHDT and CDR2 YNNKEL (reference sequence). This CDR3 reads CASSQSTSGGSDTQYF.

The gene calls are TRBV28 and TRBJ2-7; TCRdb outputs TRBD2, but without DNA this stays unchecked. CDR3 length: 14 residues. Germline-derived CDR1 and CDR2 are MDHEN and SYDVKM. The CDR3 loop reads CASSLWDSPYEQYF.

The V and J genes are TRBV23-1 and TRBJ1-5; with no DNA, the TCRdb D assignment of TRBD1 cannot be verified. TRBV23-1 is assigned to the ORF class and has an uncertain function. The CDR3 consists of 20 residues. CDR3 sequence: CASSPHPRDSRYFASQPQHF.

The chain couples TRBV29-1 to TRBJ2-7; TCRdb returns TRBD1, unconfirmable since there is no DNA. Germline CDR1 SQVTM, CDR2 ANQGSEA. The length of the CDR3 is 14 residues. CDR3 region: CSVPRGDRGYEQYF.

This rearrangement joins TRBV4-1 to TRBJ1-2; TCRdb names TRBD1, which stays unverified in the absence of DNA. Looked up from germline, CDR1 is MGHRA and CDR2 is YSYEKL. The CDR3 consists of 14 residues. The CDR3 region is CASSHVRGLDGYTF.

The chain joins TRBV12-3 or TRBV12-4 to TRBJ2-5. The CDR3 has 13 amino acids. The CDR3 sequence: CASRVVEEETQYF.

V usage is TRBV19 and J usage is TRBJ2-7; there is no DNA to check the TCRdb D call of TRBD1. The CDR3 consists of 15 residues. CDR1 is LNHDA, CDR2 SQIVND, per germline (reference sequence). The CDR3 is CASTPRDRNTYEQYF.

V usage is TRBV12-5 and J usage is TRBJ1-1. This CDR3 comprises 12 residues. CDR1 LGHNT and CDR2 FRNRAP come from the germline V gene. The CDR3 protein is CASGRGSTEAFF.

The chain links TRBV19 to TRBJ2-7; TCRdb designates TRBD1, a call that cannot be tested without DNA. Per germline, CDR1 LNHDA and CDR2 SQIVND (reference sequence). This CDR3 contains 14 residues. The CDR3 loop is CASTTSGPSYEQYF.

The gene calls are TRBV28 and TRBJ2-7; TCRdb calls TRBD1, which cannot be checked without DNA. The CDR3 totals 13 residues. Per the germline V gene, CDR1 is MDHEN and CDR2 is SYDVKM. The CDR3 loop is CASSLEGPYEQYF. The variable domain in full, with the rest retrieved from reference TRBV28 and TRBJ2-7, is DVKVTQSSRYLVKRTGEKVFLECVQDMDHENMFWYRQDPGLGLRLIYFSYDVKMKEKGDIPEGYSVSREKKERFSLILESASTNQTSMYLCASSLEGPYEQYFGPGTRLTVT.

J is TRBJ2-3 and V is TRBV5-1; TCRdb calls TRBD2, which cannot be checked without DNA. This CDR3 is 14 amino acids long. Germline V gene data show CDR1 as SGHRS and CDR2 as YFSETQ. The CDR3 region is CASNAGGSTDTQYF.